A selection of T cell receptor beta chains follows, all from one sample in a study of cytomegalovirus exposure and HLA in healthy donors. Libraries were prepared by immunoSEQ multiplex PCR; TCRdb keeps only in-frame clonotypes and omits some of them. The sample totals 55,000 to 65,000 clones. Sequenced: PBMCs. The receptors stem from a woman between 18 and 30 years old in good health and CMV-seronegative. Both conserved end residues are part of each CDR3. The D gene is left open where the match is weak. A clone size is listed for some rows: how often the clone was seen (once, few, many), or a class if it is expanded.

J	size	V	D	CDR3	DNA
TRBJ1-5	-	TRBV7-8	-	CASSSEDGNSNQPQHF	TGTGCCAGCAGCTCTGAAGACGGGAATAGCAATCAGCCCCAGCATTTT
TRBJ1-5	-	TRBV12-5	-	CASGLYQPQHF	TGTGCTAGTGGACTTTATCAGCCCCAGCATTTT
TRBJ2-7	-	TRBV9	TRBD2	CATHRAGGASRKSPYEQYF	TGTGCCACCCACCGAGCGGGGGGGGCTAGCAGGAAGAGCCCCTACGAGCAGTACTTC
TRBJ2-7	-	TRBV5-4	TRBD1	CASSPGQGRWEQYF	TGTGCCAGCAGCCCGGGACAGGGGCGTTGGGAGCAGTACTTC
TRBJ2-7	-	TRBV6-1	TRBD2	CASQRQRDYEQYF	TGTGCCAGCCAAAGACAGCGGGACTACGAGCAGTACTTC
TRBJ2-3	-	TRBV4-1	TRBD2	CASSQDRVAGGDTQYF	TGCGCCAGCAGCCAAGATCGAGTAGCGGGGGGAGATACGCAGTATTTT
TRBJ1-1	-	TRBV18	-	CASSPRDKNTEAFF	TGTGCCAGCTCACCACGAGACAAGAACACTGAAGCTTTCTTT
TRBJ2-7	-	TRBV11-3	TRBD1	CASSTRDRVYEQYF	TGTGCCAGCAGCACTCGGGACAGGGTCTACGAGCAGTACTTC
TRBJ1-2	-	TRBV6-5	TRBD1	CASRRDRDTNYGYTF	TGTGCCAGCAGACGAGACAGGGACACTAACTATGGCTACACCTTC
TRBJ1-1	medium-sized	TRBV6-6	-	CASSRESTENTEAFF	TGTGCCAGCAGCCGCGAATCGACAGAGAACACTGAAGCTTTCTTT
TRBJ1-1	-	TRBV29-1	TRBD1	CSAIGQADTEAFF	TGCAGCGCCATAGGACAGGCTGACACTGAAGCTTTCTTT
TRBJ2-3	-	TRBV6-1	TRBD1	CASSGDRRTFVSSTDTQYF	TGTGCCAGCAGTGGGGACAGAAGAACCTTCGTCTCTAGCACAGATACGCAGTATTTT
TRBJ1-1	-	TRBV29-1	-	CSVEYSRGVNTEAFF	TGCAGCGTTGAGTACTCCAGGGGCGTGAACACTGAAGCTTTCTTT
TRBJ2-7	-	TRBV5-1	-	CASSLTGVSSYEQYF	TGCGCCAGCAGCTTGACCGGGGTAAGCTCCTACGAGCAGTACTTC
TRBJ1-1	-	TRBV5-1	-	CASSLGQKNTEAFF	TGCGCCAGCAGCTTGGGACAGAAAAACACTGAAGCTTTCTTT
TRBJ2-1	-	TRBV30	TRBD2	CAWSRTSGGAKKDNEQFF	TGTGCCTGGAGTCGGACTAGCGGGGGGGCCAAGAAAGACAATGAGCAGTTCTTC
TRBJ1-1	-	TRBV7-9	TRBD1	CASSLDIGQGEAFF	TGTGCCAGCAGCTTAGATATCGGACAGGGAGAAGCTTTCTTT
TRBJ2-2	-	TRBV5-1	-	CASSLGVPGDTGELFF	TGCGCCAGCAGCTTGGGAGTCCCCGGAGACACCGGGGAGCTGTTTTTT
TRBJ1-5	-	TRBV13	-	CASSLGTGEKPQHF	TGTGCCAGCAGCTTAGGCACCGGAGAGAAGCCCCAGCATTTT
TRBJ1-2	-	TRBV30	TRBD1	CAWEDGFFRDRDRGADGYTF	TGTGCCTGGGAAGACGGCTTCTTCCGGGACAGGGATAGGGGGGCCGATGGCTACACCTTC
TRBJ1-1	-	TRBV4-1	TRBD1	CASSQDVIGTGGCEAFF	TGCGCCAGCAGCCAAGATGTAATAGGGACAGGGGGATGTGAAGCTTTCTTT
TRBJ1-2	-	TRBV30	-	CAWSANSRGDYGYTF	TGTGCCTGGAGTGCCAATTCCAGGGGCGACTATGGCTACACCTTC
TRBJ2-7	-	TRBV27	-	CASSSPTTYEQYF	TGTGCCAGCAGTTCACCCACAACCTACGAGCAGTACTTC
TRBJ1-4	-	TRBV30	TRBD1	CAGTRGRDEKLFF	TGTGCCGGAACCAGGGGGCGGGATGAAAAACTGTTTTTT
TRBJ1-3	-	TRBV4-1	-	CASSQRGGSGNTIYF	TGCGCCAGCAGCCAAAGGGGGGGGTCTGGAAACACCATATATTTT
TRBJ1-2	-	TRBV11-2	-	CASSPQAIGVYGYTF	TGTGCCAGCAGCCCACAGGCAATAGGAGTCTATGGCTACACCTTC
TRBJ2-1	-	TRBV6-1	TRBD2	CASSDGGGSYNEQFF	TGTGCCAGCAGTGACGGGGGGGGCTCCTACAATGAGCAGTTCTTC
TRBJ1-6	-	TRBV7-3	-	CASSLGSDGSPLHF	TGTGCCAGCAGCCTTGGGAGTGACGGTTCACCCCTCCACTTT
TRBJ2-7	-	TRBV6-6	-	CASRSEGPYEQYF	TGTGCCAGCAGGTCGGAGGGCCCCTACGAGCAGTACTTC